The entry that follows covers one T cell receptor (beta chain) sequence. Its cognate antigen is unknown. V was cut by 2 bases and J by 7 bases, with 14 bases left in between. Germline assignment: CDR1 MNHNY and CDR2 SVGAGI (reference sequence). CDR3 length: 15 amino acids. The data originate from a study of blood T cells in healthy people across ages. Whole-study findings and limits: The diversity estimates, figures obtained from one million T cells, were considered underestimates.

Primers used in a second PCR of about 7 to 12 cycles were a sample-barcoded 5' primer and a J-beta primer mix. Each cDNA molecule was tagged by a template-switch adaptor with 12 random nucleotides. TCRdb itself ran the 5' RACE reads through MiXCR, one entry per CDR3 protein. The data contain about 1.5 million distinct CDR3 sequences, 42% of them singletons. The chain carries TRBV6-6 and TRBJ2-2; a possible D gene is TRBD1 (6 bases). The sample was blood. The TCR sequence derives from a woman aged 18 to 35 in good health. CDR3 in DNA: TGTGCCAGCAGTTACCCAGGGCAGGGGAACGGGGAGCTGTTTTTT. This encodes CASSYPGQGNGELFF.